This T cell receptor beta chain comes out of a study of blood T cells in healthy people across ages. Through a sample-barcoded 5' primer and a J-beta primer mix, a second PCR was run for 7 to 11 cycles. TCRdb used MiXCR to reprocess the 5' RACE reads, holding one entry per CDR3 protein. The sample lists 1.8 million or so distinct CDR3 sequences; roughly 43% were seen once. Germline assignment: CDR1 MGHRA and CDR2 YSYEKL. The CDR3 has 12 amino acids. Trimming pared 8 bases from V and 5 bases from J, leaving 12 bases between. Ranging in age from about 6 to 100, the donors were healthy Caucasian individuals from Russia. Whenever a sample was processed, at least 6.5 million PBMCs were isolated.

This TCR came from a human donor in good health. The chain joins TRBV4-1 to TRBJ1-1; D perhaps matches TRBD1 (5 bases). The sequencing sample was made of blood. The CDR3 nucleotides read TGCGCCAGCGGGACCCGGGGAACTGAAGCTTTCTTT. Translating gives CASGTRGTEAFF.